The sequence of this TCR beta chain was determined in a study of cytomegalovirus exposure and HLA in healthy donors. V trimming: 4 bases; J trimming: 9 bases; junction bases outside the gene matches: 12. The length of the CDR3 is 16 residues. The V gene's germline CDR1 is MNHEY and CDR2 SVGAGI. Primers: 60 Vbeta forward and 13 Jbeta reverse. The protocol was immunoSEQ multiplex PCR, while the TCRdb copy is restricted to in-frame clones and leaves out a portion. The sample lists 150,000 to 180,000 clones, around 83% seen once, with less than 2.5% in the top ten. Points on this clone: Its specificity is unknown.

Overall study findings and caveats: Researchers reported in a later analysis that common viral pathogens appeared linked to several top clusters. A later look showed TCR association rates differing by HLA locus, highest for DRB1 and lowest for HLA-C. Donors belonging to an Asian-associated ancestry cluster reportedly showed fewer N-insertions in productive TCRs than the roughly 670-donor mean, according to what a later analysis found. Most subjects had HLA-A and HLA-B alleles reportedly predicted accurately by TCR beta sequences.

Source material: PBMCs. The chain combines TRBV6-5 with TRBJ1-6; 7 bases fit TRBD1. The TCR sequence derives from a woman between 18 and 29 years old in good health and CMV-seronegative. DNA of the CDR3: TGTGCCAGCAGTTCCGGACAGGTCCGGTATGGTTCACCCCTCCACTTT. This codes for CASSSGQVRYGSPLHF.